What follows describes a single TCR beta chain. The data stem from a study of blood T cell repertoires in COVID-19. Germline V gene sequence: CDR1 LNHNV, CDR2 YYDKDF (reference sequence). The CDR3 loop spans 13 amino acids. V dropped 0 bases and J dropped 9 bases, with 6 bases sitting between them. In the original processing: Scientists estimated how many nucleated cells there were by amplifying reference gene primers. Using immunoSEQ multiplex PCR, the repertoire was profiled, and TCRdb retains in-frame clones only, with some absent. The V and J calls and the clone size are those of that table, but D and trimming were determined from the DNA. The table lists about 68,000 clones, around 84% of them singletons.

The chain links TRBV15 to TRBJ1-6; no clear D gene. This receptor was obtained from a man between 50 and 59 years old with acute or convalescent COVID-19. Material: peripheral blood. This CDR3 reads CATSRDGSSPLHF. CDR3 nucleotide sequence: TGTGCCACCAGCAGAGATGGGAGTTCACCCCTCCACTTT.